The 27 T cell receptor beta chains presented below share a single source sample, sequenced in a study of CD8+ T cells in alopecia areata. TCR sequencing used cDNA made by reverse transcription of extracted RNA. Generated by immunoSEQ multiplex PCR, the TCRdb table keeps only in-frame clones and is missing some. Among approximately 200,000 clones listed, 58% were seen once. The sample's treatment: oral pan-JAK inhibitor, 5-10 mg twice daily. The starting material was CD4+ T cells sorted from blood, obtained at week 24, from a patient treated with tofacitinib. The source is a human donor with alopecia areata.

Only a few counts were recorded for this clone. The V and J genes are TRBV5-1 and TRBJ1-2; D might be TRBD1 (6 bases). CDR1 SGHRS and CDR2 YFSETQ come from the germline V gene. The CDR3 sequence is 14 residues long. Trimming cost V 3 bases and J 1 base, with 10 bases left between them. The CDR3 loop reads CASSSDSLNYGYTF. The DNA of the CDR3 is TGCGCCAGCAGCTCGGACAGCCTTAACTATGGCTACACCTTC.

The sample holds a few counts of this clone. This rearrangement joins TRBV23-1 to TRBJ2-2; D may be TRBD1 (6 bases). TRBV23-1 is an ORF; its function is uncertain. V lost 3 bases and J 0 bases, leaving 17 bases between the germline ends. This CDR3 is 18 amino acids long. CDR3 protein: CASSHTTLTGSNTGELFF. The CDR3 DNA reads TGCGCCAGCAGTCATACCACTTTGACAGGATCGAACACCGGGGAGCTGTTTTTT.

The V call is TRBV5-1, the J call TRBJ2-3; 7 positions agree with TRBD2. The V gene's germline CDR1 is SGHRS and CDR2 YFSETQ. This CDR3 region has 13 residues. V trimming: 3 bases; J trimming: 6 bases; junction bases outside the gene matches: 4. CDR3 loop: CASSSILADTQYF. The CDR3 DNA follows: TGCGCCAGCAGCTCTATACTAGCGGATACGCAGTATTTT.

J is TRBJ2-5 and V is TRBV29-1; 11 bases map to TRBD1. CDR3 length: 14 residues. Germline V gene lookup returns CDR1 SQVTM and CDR2 ANQGSEA. V gave up 6 bases and J gave up 4 bases; unmatched junction bases: 7. CDR3 coding DNA: TGCAGCGTCAAGACCGGGACAGGGGGAGAGACCCAGTACTTC. Protein sequence: CSVKTGTGGETQYF.

The chain employs TRBV28 and TRBJ2-4, with D uncertain. Germline V lookup: CDR1 MDHEN, CDR2 SYDVKM. CDR3 length: 14 amino acids. Trimming stripped 6 bases from V and 3 bases from J, with 12 bases between. Here the CDR3 reads CASSQSPGKNIQYF. DNA of the CDR3: TGTGCCAGCAGCCAATCCCCCGGCAAAAACATTCAGTACTTC.

The chain uses TRBV19 and TRBJ1-3; D ambiguous. This CDR3 is 15 amino acids long. Germline CDR1 and CDR2: LNHDA and SQIVND (reference sequence). Trimming removed 5 bases from V and 2 bases from J, with 13 bases in between. CDR3 sequence (DNA): TGTGCCAGTAGTTCCGGGGAAGCCACTGGAAACACCATATATTTT. This encodes CASSSGEATGNTIYF.

The chain carries TRBV19 and TRBJ2-2, with unresolved D. Trimming removed 5 bases at V and 1 base at J, with 8 bases between. Germline values: CDR1 LNHDA, CDR2 SQIVND (reference sequence). The CDR3 is 14 amino acids. CDR3 region: CASSWQRNTGELFF. DNA of the CDR3: TGTGCCAGTAGTTGGCAGAGGAACACCGGGGAGCTGTTTTTT. Complete variable domain (other parts from reference TRBV19 and TRBJ2-2): DGGITQSPKYLFRKEGQNVTLSCEQNLNHDAMYWYRQDPGQGLRLIYYSQIVNDFQKGDIAEGYSVSREKKESFPLTVTSAQKNPTAFYLCASSWQRNTGELFFGEGSRLTVL.

V is TRBV5-1 and J is TRBJ2-5; D ambiguous. Germline CDR1 and CDR2: SGHRS and YFSETQ. The CDR3 is 13 residues long. Trimming shortened V by 1 base and J by 1 base, and 5 bases separated the two germline ends. CDR3 sequence (DNA): TGCGCCAGCAGCTTGTATGTCCAAGAGACCCAGTACTTC. Translating it yields CASSLYVQETQYF.

This clone was seen only a few times. The chain links TRBV6-5 to TRBJ1-2; TRBD1 matches 7 bases. V shed 6 bases, J shed 4 bases, and the junction held 8 bases outside the gene matches. This CDR3 has 14 amino acids. Looked up from germline, CDR1 is MNHEY and CDR2 is SVGAGI. The CDR3 loop is CASRSTGEGYGYTF. Here the CDR3 DNA reads TGTGCCAGCAGATCCACAGGGGAAGGCTATGGCTACACCTTC.

This chain connects TRBV7-7 to TRBJ2-5; no clear D gene. CDR1 SSHAT and CDR2 FNYEAQ come from the germline V gene (reference sequence). This CDR3 is 15 amino acids long. Trimming removed 3 bases from V and 2 bases from J, with 13 bases in between. The CDR3 DNA sequence: TGTGCCAGCAGCTTGGTACCGTTTGGGCAAGAGACCCAGTACTTC. Its protein product is CASSLVPFGQETQYF. Drawing the rest from reference TRBV7-7 and TRBJ2-5, the complete variable domain is GAGVSQSPRYKVTKRGQDVTLRCDPISSHATLYWYQQALGQGPEFLTYFNYEAQPDKSGLPSDRFSAERPEGSISTLTIQRTEQRDSAMYRCASSLVPFGQETQYFGPGTRLLVL.

The CDR3 DNA reads TGTGCCAGCAGCACCCCGGGACAGGGACTTCGCTCAGATACGCAGTATTTT. Its translation is CASSTPGQGLRSDTQYF. The J gene is TRBJ2-3, the V gene TRBV25-1, with TRBD1 matching over 9 bases. The length of the CDR3 is 17 residues. V lost 6 bases, J lost 4 bases, and 14 bases stayed unmatched. The germline V gene has CDR1 MGHDK and CDR2 SYGVNS.

The chain recombines TRBV6-5 with TRBJ2-1; the match to TRBD1 covers 9 bases. The length of the CDR3 is 13 residues. The V gene end was trimmed by 6 bases and the J gene end by 8 bases; junction bases not matched to a gene: 5. Germline CDR1 MNHEY, CDR2 SVGAGI. The CDR3 bases are TGTGCCAGCAGGCCACAGGGGGCGGATGAGCAGTTCTTC. Its protein is CASRPQGADEQFF.

For this clone: An end of the junction differs from the germline gene, which may be a read error. This chain joins TRBV15 and TRBJ2-5; tentative D call: TRBD1 (5 bases). This CDR3 has 13 amino acids. The germline gives CDR1 LNHNV, CDR2 YYDKDF (reference sequence). CDR3 coding DNA: TGTGCCACCAGCGGAGACAGAGTGGAGACCCAGTACTTC. As protein: CATSGDRVETQYF.

The J gene is TRBJ2-1, the V gene TRBV18; a possible D gene is TRBD2 (6 bases). The CDR3 covers 17 residues. V lost 1 base to trimming and J lost 7 bases, with 20 bases between them. Germline loops: CDR1 KGHSH, CDR2 LQKENI. CDR3 coding DNA: TGTGCCAGCTCACCACTGACCACCGGGACTTTTGGGAATGAGCAGTTCTTC. It translates to CASSPLTTGTFGNEQFF.

This clone appeared a few times. Additional DNA sequences in this sample encode the identical CDR3. V and J are TRBV18 and TRBJ2-5; D gene uncertain. CDR1 and CDR2 from the germline V gene are KGHSH and LQKENI. Trimming shortened V by 3 bases and J by 1 base, and 0 bases separated the two germline ends. CDR3 size: 11 residues. The CDR3: CASSPQETQYF. DNA for the CDR3: TGTGCCAGCTCACCCCAAGAGACCCAGTACTTC.

The genes are TRBV15 and TRBJ2-7; 7 nucleotides agree with TRBD1. Per germline, CDR1 LNHNV and CDR2 YYDKDF (reference sequence). The CDR3 length is 12 residues. V was clipped by 1 base and J by 7 bases; unmatched bases: 1. This CDR3 reads CATSRAGGEQYF. CDR3 bases: TGTGCCACCAGCAGAGCAGGGGGAGAGCAGTACTTC.

There are a few counts of this clone. The rearrangement uses TRBV5-1 and TRBJ2-1, with TRBD1 matching 7 bases. CDR1 is SGHRS, CDR2 YFSETQ, per germline. The CDR3 loop spans 14 amino acids. Trimming at V came to 0 bases and at J to 5 bases, leaving 2 bases not matched to a gene. The CDR3 loop reads CASSLDGTDNEQFF. For the CDR3, the DNA is TGCGCCAGCAGCTTGGACGGGACAGACAATGAGCAGTTCTTC. The complete variable domain, with remaining parts taken from reference TRBV5-1 and TRBJ2-1, reads KAGVTQTPRYLIKTRGQQVTLSCSPISGHRSVSWYQQTPGQGLQFLFEYFSETQRNKGNFPGRFSGRQFSNSRSEMNVSTLELGDSALYLCASSLDGTDNEQFFGPGTRLTVL.

The chain has TRBV27 and TRBJ2-1; D is unclear. CDR3 size: 13 residues. From germline, CDR1 is MNHEY and CDR2 SMNVEV (reference sequence). With 5 bases removed from V and 10 bases from J, the gap between germline ends came to 15 bases. CDR3 loop: CASSTSTRWEQFF. The CDR3 DNA is TGTGCCAGCAGTACCTCAACGCGGTGGGAGCAGTTCTTC.

The chain combines TRBV29-1 with TRBJ2-3; D gene uncertain. The CDR3 has 12 amino acids. Germline V lookup: CDR1 SQVTM, CDR2 ANQGSEA. The germline V and J ends were trimmed by 4 bases and 8 bases, with 13 bases remaining between them. The CDR3 DNA is TGCAGCGTTGGTAGGGATTCGGGTACGCAGTATTTT. It is translated as CSVGRDSGTQYF.

The CDR3 region is CASSSRTGTSRYNEQFF. In nucleotides, the CDR3 is TGTGCCAGCAGCAGCCGGACAGGGACCAGCCGTTACAATGAGCAGTTCTTC. The genes are TRBV7-9 and TRBJ2-1; 8 nucleotides align to TRBD1. Unmatched junction bases numbered 13, after V lost 5 bases and J lost 4 bases. Germline values: CDR1 SEHNR, CDR2 FQNEAQ (reference sequence). The CDR3 runs to 17 residues.

This rearrangement joins TRBV29-1 to TRBJ2-2; D not resolved. Germline V lookup: CDR1 SQVTM, CDR2 ANQGSEA. The CDR3 covers 13 residues. The V end was cut by 6 bases, the J end by 5 bases, with 13 bases between. CDR3 nucleotide sequence: TGCAGCGTACGGCAGACCCAAACCGGGGAGCTGTTTTTT. It specifies CSVRQTQTGELFF.

The rearrangement links TRBV7-3 to TRBJ2-4; D possibly corresponds to TRBD2 (6 bases). CDR3 length: 13 amino acids. Germline V lookup: CDR1 SGHTA, CDR2 FQGTGA. The V end lost 3 bases, the J end lost 8 bases, and 11 bases lay between the germline ends. The CDR3: CASSLRPGDIQYF. The DNA of the CDR3 is TGTGCCAGCAGCTTGAGGCCGGGAGACATTCAGTACTTC. Variable domain in full (rest from reference TRBV7-3 and TRBJ2-4): GAGVSQTPSNKVTEKGKYVELRCDPISGHTALYWYRQSLGQGPEFLIYFQGTGAADDSGLPNDRFFAVRPEGSVSTLKIQRTERGDSAVYLCASSLRPGDIQYFGAGTRLSVL.

V and J are TRBV4-2 and TRBJ2-7, with D perhaps matching TRBD1 (8 bases). The CDR3 runs to 16 residues. Trimming took off 4 bases at V and 2 bases at J, with 18 bases between the two ends. The germline V gene encodes CDR1 LGHNA and CDR2 YNFKEQ. CDR3 DNA sequence: TGTGCCAGCAGCCGGAGCGGGACAGGAAATACCTACGAGCAGTACTTC. This translates into CASSRSGTGNTYEQYF.

The table lists this clone with a few counts. The chain employs TRBV29-1 and TRBJ1-2, with D unresolved. Deletions cut 3 bases from V and 4 bases from J, with 12 bases between. Germline lookup yields CDR1 SQVTM and CDR2 ANQGSEA. This CDR3 region has 13 residues. CDR3 loop: CSVDFGIGYGYTF. The CDR3 DNA sequence: TGCAGCGTTGATTTCGGGATTGGCTATGGCTACACCTTC. Supplemented by reference TRBV29-1 and TRBJ1-2, the full variable domain reads SAVISQKPSRDICQRGTSLTIQCQVDSQVTMMFWYRQQPGQSLTLIATANQGSEATYESGFVIDKFPISRPNLTFSTLTVSNMSPEDSSIYLCSVDFGIGYGYTFGSGTRLTVV.

The rearrangement links TRBV5-8 to TRBJ2-3, with TRBD1 matching 7 bases. After removal of 2 bases from V and 0 bases from J, the junction contained 6 bases not matched to a gene. Germline CDR1 SGHTS, CDR2 YDEGEE. CDR3 size: 16 residues. The CDR3 spells CASSLRGRLSTDTQYF. CDR3 nucleotides: TGTGCCAGCAGCTTAAGGGGGCGATTAAGCACAGATACGCAGTATTTT.

The chain links TRBV9 to TRBJ2-5; 7 positions match TRBD1. From germline, CDR1 is SGDLS and CDR2 YYNGEE. Trimming at V came to 0 bases and at J to 4 bases, leaving 9 bases not matched to a gene. CDR3 size: 16 residues. The CDR3 DNA follows: TGTGCCAGCAGCGTAGCGGCAGGGGGAAAAGGAGAGACCCAGTACTTC. This sequence encodes CASSVAAGGKGETQYF.

This clone was counted between two and nine times. The chain has TRBV7-6 and TRBJ2-7; D gene uncertain. This CDR3 region has 14 residues. V lost 0 bases and J 5 bases, leaving 11 bases between the germline ends. Germline V CDR1 and CDR2: SGHVS, FNYEAQ. DNA of the CDR3: TGTGCCAGCAGCTTAGCGTATAGCCGTGACGAGCAGTACTTC. Translation gives CASSLAYSRDEQYF.